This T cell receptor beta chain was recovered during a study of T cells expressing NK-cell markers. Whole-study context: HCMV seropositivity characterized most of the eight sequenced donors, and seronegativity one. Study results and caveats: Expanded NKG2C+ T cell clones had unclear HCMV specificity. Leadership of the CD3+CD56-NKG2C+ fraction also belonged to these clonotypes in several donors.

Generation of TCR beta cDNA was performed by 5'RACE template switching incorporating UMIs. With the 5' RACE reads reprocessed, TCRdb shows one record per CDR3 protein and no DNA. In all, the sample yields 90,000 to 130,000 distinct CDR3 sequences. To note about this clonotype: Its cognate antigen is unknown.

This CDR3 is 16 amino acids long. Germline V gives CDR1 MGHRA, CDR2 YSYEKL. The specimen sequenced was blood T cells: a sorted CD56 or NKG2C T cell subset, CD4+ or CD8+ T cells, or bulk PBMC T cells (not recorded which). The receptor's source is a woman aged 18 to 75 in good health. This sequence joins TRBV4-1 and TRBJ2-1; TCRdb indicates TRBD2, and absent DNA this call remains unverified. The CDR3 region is CASSQEAGPPYNEQFF.